This is a list of T cell receptor beta chains from one sample in a study of immune heterogeneity within non-small cell lung tumors. MiXCR was run by TCRdb on the multiplex PCR reads, yielding one entry per CDR3 protein. Of about 22,000 distinct CDR3 sequences in the sample, around 30% were seen once. Sequencing input: lung tumor tissue. The receptors derive from a middle-aged man with non-small cell lung cancer. CDR3s include the opening cysteine and the closing phenylalanine or tryptophan. A D gene is named only where the DNA matches it firmly. Rows may omit the clone size; those that give it use once, few, many or a size class.

j_call: TRBJ2-1; v_call: TRBV7-6; clone_size: few; d_call: -; cdr3_nt: TGTGCCAGCAGCGTCCAAGGGCGGGATTACAATGAGCAGTTCTTC; cdr3_aa: CASSVQGRDYNEQFF
j_call: TRBJ2-6; v_call: TRBV6-1; clone_size: many; d_call: -; cdr3_nt: TGTGCCAGCAGAGATCCAGGGACTGGGGCCAACGTCCTGACTTTC; cdr3_aa: CASRDPGTGANVLTF
j_call: TRBJ1-6; v_call: TRBV9; clone_size: few; d_call: -; cdr3_nt: TGTGCCAGCAGCGGAACGCAGGGGAACAGTTCACCCCTCCACTTT; cdr3_aa: CASSGTQGNSSPLHF
j_call: TRBJ2-1; v_call: TRBV5-1; clone_size: few; d_call: TRBD2; cdr3_nt: TGCGCCAGCAGAGCGGGAGAAAGGTATGAGCAGTTCTTC; cdr3_aa: CASRAGERYEQFF
j_call: TRBJ2-7; v_call: TRBV6-2/TRBV6-3; clone_size: many; d_call: -; cdr3_nt: TGTGCCAGCAGTCCCAGGGGACTGGGCCTCTACGAGCAGTACTTC; cdr3_aa: CASSPRGLGLYEQYF
j_call: TRBJ2-5; v_call: TRBV9; clone_size: -; d_call: -; cdr3_nt: TGTGCCAGCAGCGTGGCGGGCTTACAAGAGACCCAGTACTTC; cdr3_aa: CASSVAGLQETQYF
j_call: TRBJ2-1; v_call: TRBV10-3; clone_size: many; d_call: TRBD1; cdr3_nt: TGTGCCATCAGTGAACCAGGACAGGGCCGGGGATACAATGAGCAGTTCTTC; cdr3_aa: CAISEPGQGRGYNEQFF
j_call: TRBJ1-1; v_call: TRBV20-1; clone_size: many; d_call: -; cdr3_nt: TGCAGTGCCCCGGTGGGATCTATCGTAGCTTTCTTT; cdr3_aa: CSAPVGSIVAFF
j_call: TRBJ2-2; v_call: TRBV4-3; clone_size: -; d_call: -; cdr3_nt: TGCGCCAGCAGCCGAGGTTATCTCGTGGGAACCGGGGAGCTGTTTTTT; cdr3_aa: CASSRGYLVGTGELFF
j_call: TRBJ1-2; v_call: TRBV19; clone_size: medium-sized; d_call: -; cdr3_nt: TGTGCCAGTAGGCAACAAACTACAGGGGGCTACACCTTC; cdr3_aa: CASRQQTTGGYTF
j_call: TRBJ2-3; v_call: TRBV12-3/TRBV12-4; clone_size: -; d_call: -; cdr3_nt: TGTGCCAGCGGCCGGCTAGCGACTAGCACAGATACGCAGTATTTT; cdr3_aa: CASGRLATSTDTQYF
j_call: TRBJ2-7; v_call: TRBV19; clone_size: many; d_call: -; cdr3_nt: TGTGCCAGTAGTACAACAGGGTTCTACGAGCAGTACTTC; cdr3_aa: CASSTTGFYEQYF
j_call: TRBJ2-6; v_call: TRBV25-1; clone_size: -; d_call: -; cdr3_nt: TGTGCCAGCAGAAGTACCGCTGGGGCCAACGTCCTGACTTTC; cdr3_aa: CASRSTAGANVLTF
j_call: TRBJ1-1; v_call: TRBV6-2/TRBV6-3; clone_size: many; d_call: -; cdr3_nt: TGTGCCAGCCTGGACGGAAACACTGAAGCTTTCTTT; cdr3_aa: CASLDGNTEAFF
j_call: TRBJ1-1; v_call: TRBV20-1; clone_size: -; d_call: TRBD1; cdr3_nt: TGCAGTGCTAAAATCCGGACAGGAAACACTGAAGCTTACTTT; cdr3_aa: CSAKIRTGNTEAYF
j_call: TRBJ2-5; v_call: TRBV9; clone_size: -; d_call: TRBD2; cdr3_nt: TGTGCCAGCAGCGGGGGACTAGCGGGAGGAGAGACCCAGTACTTC; cdr3_aa: CASSGGLAGGETQYF